The 5 T cell receptor beta chains below all came from one sample that was sequenced in a study of identical twins. TCRdb reanalysed the 5' RACE reads using MiXCR and keeps one entry per CDR3 protein. The sample lists about 1.7 million distinct CDR3 sequences, about 31% seen once, with more than 0.25% in the top ten. The sample comprised cord blood. Every receptor here comes from a newborn girl in good health.

The chain carries TRBV4-1 and TRBJ2-1; perhaps TRBD2 as D (7 bases). The germline V gene has CDR1 MGHRA and CDR2 YSYEKL. There are 14 residues in the CDR3. V was pared by 2 bases and J by 6 bases, with 11 bases between. CDR3 bases: TGCGCCAGCAGCCAATGGGGGGGGCTCAATGAGCAGTTCTTC. Amino acid sequence: CASSQWGGLNEQFF.

This clonotype was seen more than once but under ten times. This chain links TRBV20-1 with TRBJ2-1; 7 bases are shared with TRBD2. Germline loops: CDR1 DFQATT, CDR2 SNEGSKA (reference sequence). Losses at the gene ends were 3 bases for V and 7 bases for J; bases not matched to a gene: 12. CDR3 length equals 15 residues. Here the CDR3 reads CSASRNGGGLNEQFF. The CDR3 DNA follows: TGCAGTGCTAGTCGAAATGGGGGAGGGCTTAATGAGCAGTTCTTC.

In its sample, this clonotype was seen a few times. The chain combines TRBV7-2 with TRBJ2-3, with 8 nucleotides matching TRBD1. From germline, CDR1 is SGHTA and CDR2 FQGNSA. With 5 bases clipped from V and 7 bases from J, the junction kept 8 bases outside the gene matches. The CDR3 is made up of 14 amino acids. CDR3 residues: CASSPGQAVYTQYF. The CDR3 nucleotides are TGTGCCAGCAGCCCGGGACAGGCGGTATATACGCAGTATTTT. Full variable domain (missing parts from reference TRBV7-2 and TRBJ2-3): GAGVSQSPSNKVTEKGKDVELRCDPISGHTALYWYRQSLGQGLEFLIYFQGNSAPDKSGLPSDRFSAERTGGSVSTLTIQRTQQEDSAVYLCASSPGQAVYTQYFGPGTRLTVL.

The chain links TRBV5-1 to TRBJ2-1; 9 bases match TRBD1. The trim removed 5 bases at V and 10 bases at J, leaving 10 bases unmatched. This CDR3 is built from 14 residues. The germline CDR1 and CDR2 sequences are SGHRS and YFSETQ. The CDR3 sequence is CASRTTGGAWEQFF. DNA of the CDR3: TGCGCCAGCAGAACAACAGGGGGCGCCTGGGAGCAGTTCTTC.

This chain joins TRBV11-2 and TRBJ2-5; 13 nucleotides line up with TRBD2. Near its end, the DNA agrees better with TRBJ2-7, so the J call may be wrong. Germline CDR1 SGHAT, CDR2 FQNNGV. This CDR3 contains 18 residues. For the CDR3, the DNA is TGTGCCAGCAGCTTGAGAACTAGCGGGAGGGCCGGTGCCTACGAGCAGTACTTC. Translating it yields CASSLRTSGRAGAYEQYF.